This paragraph reports one T cell receptor beta chain. In its sample, this clonotype was seen once. This receptor's antigen is unknown. Base qualities are not at hand, and no much larger clone is one base apart. Resting on one read, the evidence is weak. Libraries were prepared through 5' RACE. The sequencer was a NextSeq 500. Unique molecular identifiers were attached to individual cDNA molecules in the TCR library protocol so that sequencing error and PCR bias could be corrected. TCR alpha and beta chains were both sequenced, and the abundances of alpha and beta sequences in each sample were closely correlated with each other. Turning to the authors' computational methods: Decombinator V4 was used to perform V gene, J gene and CDR3 annotation of TCR sequences. Expanded TCRs were defined as changing significantly between any two time points under a Poisson model with p below 0.0001. Abundances of TCRs were expressed as counts per million after normalisation to the total number of TCRs sequenced in each sample. VDJdb, accessed 1 November 2021, was searched for CMV, EBV and SARS-CoV-2 annotated TCRs, with TCRs annotated for multiple antigens excluded. The raw public data were reprocessed by TCRdb itself: fastp quality trimming at Q25, MiXCR clonotype calling, in-frame beta chains only. CDR3 protein sequences are deduplicated, and each keeps its most common genes and DNA. The V and J calls follow TCRdb's processing rather than the paper's. The sample table contains around 99,000 distinct CDR3 sequences; only one count was recorded for 8.5% to 14% of them. The ten most abundant clones make up roughly 7.1% of the sample.

A case-control design nested within a healthcare worker cohort in London, UK, was used, with weekly nasopharyngeal swab PCR tests and blood sampling performed. Healthcare workers were enrolled in the week of the UK lockdown, from 23 to 31 March 2020, and were followed every week for up to roughly 16 weeks. This entry is derived from a study of early T cells in non-severe SARS-CoV-2 infection (dated by TCRdb to the early 2020s). Regarding the study in general: Because TCR sequencing was done on bulk RNA from unsorted whole blood, the alpha and beta chains could not be paired.

Study-level results and caveats: Matching against VDJdb was skewed toward anti-spike CD8 responses, likely underestimated virus-specific expansions, and missed private and CD4 specificities.

The receptor's source is an adult who was a healthcare worker with PCR-confirmed SARS-CoV-2 infection or an uninfected control (not recorded which). The sequencing input was whole blood.

Here is the DNA: TGTGCCACCGCTCGGGCAGCCCAAGAGACCCAGTACTTC. Its coded protein is CATARAAQETQYF. Recombination connected TRBV15 to TRBJ2-5; the D gene cannot be resolved reliably. Reading the germline V gene (reference sequence) gives CDR1 LNHNV and CDR2 YYDKDF. The CDR3 runs 13 amino acids, cysteine and phenylalanine included. Only the CDR3 DNA is retained, 39 bases long and in frame from the first base. At the junction V is shortened by 8 bases and J by 1 base, with 11 bases in between.